These 18 T cell receptor beta chains were sequenced from one sample in a study of T cells in tumors after PD-1 blockade. Repertoires were generated with immunoSEQ multiplex PCR, while TCRdb's copy carries only in-frame clones and drops some. The data contain tens of thousands of clones, nearly 80% of them singletons. This specimen consisted of PBMCs, obtained before anti-PD-1 treatment. The source is a human donor with basal cell carcinoma.

The chain links TRBV6-5 to TRBJ1-2; D might be TRBD1 (5 bases). With 5 bases removed from V and 1 base from J, the gap between germline ends came to 11 bases. CDR1 is MNHEY, CDR2 SVGAGI, per germline. This CDR3 is 14 amino acids long. DNA for the CDR3: TGTGCCAGCAGTCGCCGGGACGTTAACTATGGCTACACCTTC. It encodes CASSRRDVNYGYTF.

Only one count was recorded for this clone. J is TRBJ2-5 and V is TRBV5-1; no clear D. Trimming stripped 0 bases from V and 5 bases from J, with 2 bases between. CDR1 and CDR2 from the germline V gene are SGHRS and YFSETQ. CDR3 size: 11 residues. Here the CDR3 reads CASSLDETQYF. CDR3 sequence (DNA): TGCGCCAGCAGCTTGGATGAGACCCAGTACTTC.

The V gene is TRBV19, the J gene TRBJ2-5; TRBD2 agrees at 12 bases. The CDR3 is made up of 14 amino acids. The V and J ends lost 8 bases and 1 base, in that order; junction bases with no gene match: 2. In germline, CDR1 is LNHDA, CDR2 SQIVND (reference sequence). CDR3 protein: CASGLAGTQETQYF. The CDR3 DNA reads as TGTGCCAGTGGACTAGCGGGGACCCAAGAGACCCAGTACTTC.

The rearrangement joins TRBV7-9 to TRBJ2-1; D is undetermined. Trimming shortened V by 4 bases and J by 6 bases, and 16 bases separated the two germline ends. The CDR3 length is 15 residues. Germline CDR1 and CDR2: SEHNR and FQNEAQ (reference sequence). The CDR3 here is CASSSLGLSGNEQFF. The DNA for the CDR3 is TGTGCCAGCAGCTCACTTGGGCTTTCGGGCAATGAGCAGTTCTTC.

This chain uses TRBV9 with TRBJ1-1; D not resolved. Trimming took off 3 bases at V and 3 bases at J, with 12 bases between the two ends. CDR3 length: 14 amino acids. Germline loops: CDR1 SGDLS, CDR2 YYNGEE. The CDR3 DNA reads TGTGCCAGCAGCGCGAACAGATGGGACACTGAAGCTTTCTTT. As protein: CASSANRWDTEAFF.

The J gene is TRBJ1-5, the V gene TRBV5-5; perhaps TRBD1 as D (6 bases). Germline V gene lookup returns CDR1 SGHKS and CDR2 YYEKEE (reference sequence). V was clipped by 4 bases and J by 9 bases, with 14 bases between them. CDR3 length equals 13 residues. The CDR3 reads CASSLGQSTPQHF. In DNA form, the CDR3 reads TGTGCCAGCAGCCTCGGACAGTCTACGCCCCAGCATTTT.

This clone is deemed medium-sized. The chain couples TRBV5-5 to TRBJ1-6; 7 nucleotides match TRBD1. J was trimmed by 0 bases and V by 5 bases; bases with no gene match: 8. CDR1 and CDR2 (germline): SGHKS, YYEKEE (reference sequence). The CDR3 has 17 residues. CDR3: CASSYRGDSSYNSPLHF. The CDR3 region has the DNA TGTGCCAGCAGTTATCGGGGGGACAGCTCCTATAATTCACCCCTCCACTTT.

Comment on this clone: In the same sample, other DNA sequences code for this CDR3. CDR3: CASSLRQNYGYTF. DNA for the CDR3: TGTGCCAGCAGTTTAAGACAGAACTATGGCTACACCTTC. V and J are TRBV28 and TRBJ1-2, with a possible D match to TRBD1 (5 bases). The CDR3 extends over 13 amino acids. V was cut by 2 bases and J by 2 bases, with 6 bases left in between. Germline CDR1 reads MDHEN; CDR2 reads SYDVKM.

The CDR3 sequence is CASSLTDKNTEAFF. In DNA form, the CDR3 reads TGTGCCAGCAGCTTGACAGACAAAAACACTGAAGCTTTCTTT. The chain uses TRBV7-3 and TRBJ1-1, with D possibly being TRBD1 (5 bases). Germline CDR1 reads SGHTA; CDR2 reads FQGTGA. The CDR3 has 14 residues. V was clipped by 3 bases and J by 2 bases, with 10 bases between them. Variable domain in full (rest from reference TRBV7-3 and TRBJ1-1): GAGVSQTPSNKVTEKGKYVELRCDPISGHTALYWYRQSLGQGPEFLIYFQGTGAADDSGLPNDRFFAVRPEGSVSTLKIQRTERGDSAVYLCASSLTDKNTEAFFGQGTRLTVV.

This chain joins TRBV27 and TRBJ1-2, with D possibly being TRBD1 (6 bases). The germline V and J ends were trimmed by 5 bases and 7 bases, with 17 bases remaining between them. This CDR3 region has 14 residues. Germline CDR1 reads MNHEY; CDR2 reads SMNVEV (reference sequence). The CDR3 sequence is CASSTTKGVLGYTF. The CDR3 DNA is TGTGCCAGCAGTACCACGAAGGGGGTTCTTGGCTACACCTTC.

J is TRBJ2-1 and V is TRBV10-2; D perhaps matches TRBD1 (6 bases). With 5 bases removed from V and 8 bases from J, the gap between germline ends came to 13 bases. The germline CDR1 and CDR2 sequences are WSHSY and SAAADI. This CDR3 has 13 residues. The CDR3 coding sequence is TGCGCCAGCAGTCGCGACAGGCCCTATGAGCAGTTCTTC. Translating gives CASSRDRPYEQFF.

The CDR3 reads CASSTPGQHTDTQYF. The CDR3 DNA reads as TGTGCCAGCAGCACCCCGGGACAGCACACAGATACGCAGTATTTT. The gene calls are TRBV5-6 and TRBJ2-3; TRBD1 matches 7 bases. The germline V gene has CDR1 SGHDT and CDR2 YYEEEE. Trimming at V came to 4 bases and at J to 2 bases, leaving 7 bases not matched to a gene. CDR3 length: 15 amino acids.

The chain employs TRBV28 and TRBJ1-2; D is possibly TRBD1 (5 bases). The germline V gene has CDR1 MDHEN and CDR2 SYDVKM. The CDR3 spans 12 residues. V was clipped by 5 bases and J by 6 bases, with 10 bases between them. CDR3 sequence (DNA): TGTGCCAGCAGTCGTACAGGAAATGGCTACACCTTC. This gives the protein CASSRTGNGYTF.

The rearrangement uses TRBV3-1 (or the pseudogene TRBV3-2) and TRBJ1-1; 10 bases align to TRBD1. The V segment lost 4 bases and the J segment 4 bases; nucleotides outside the gene matches: 3. CDR3 length equals 14 residues. Germline V gives CDR1 LGHDT, CDR2 YNNKEL (reference sequence). The CDR3 DNA reads as TGTGCCAGCAGCCTCCGGGACAGGGGCACTGAAGCTTTCTTT. The encoded protein is CASSLRDRGTEAFF.

The chain employs TRBV5-1 and TRBJ1-2; D not resolved. CDR3 size: 14 residues. Germline CDR1 is SGHRS and CDR2 is YFSETQ. V dropped 4 bases and J dropped 4 bases, with 14 bases sitting between them. CDR3 nucleotide sequence: TGCGCCAGCAGCGTCTCGCGGGGTCTCTATGGCTACACCTTC. As protein: CASSVSRGLYGYTF.

This clone appeared a few times. This rearrangement joins TRBV20-1 to TRBJ2-5, with D possibly matching TRBD1 (5 bases). Germline-derived CDR1 and CDR2 are DFQATT and SNEGSKA (reference sequence). The CDR3 spans 15 residues. Trimming removed 3 bases at V and 5 bases at J, with 19 bases between. CDR3 amino acids: CSASQDKRLRETQYF. Written as DNA, the CDR3 is TGCAGTGCTAGTCAGGACAAGCGCTTAAGGGAGACCCAGTACTTC.

The J gene is TRBJ2-3, the V gene TRBV19; TRBD1 matches at 7 bases. Losses at the gene ends were 7 bases for V and 2 bases for J; bases not matched to a gene: 9. Germline V gene sequence: CDR1 LNHDA, CDR2 SQIVND (reference sequence). The CDR3 is 15 amino acids. CDR3 nucleotides: TGTGCCAGTAACCCGACAGGGAGAGTCACAGATACGCAGTATTTT. This sequence encodes CASNPTGRVTDTQYF.

This clone was seen once. This chain joins TRBV30 and TRBJ1-6; no firm D call. The V gene's germline CDR1 is GTSNPN and CDR2 SVGIG (reference sequence). There are 13 residues in the CDR3. The ends were cut back, 4 bases at V and 4 bases at J, with 8 bases in the middle. The CDR3 DNA is TGTGCCTGGATGGGCGGATATAATTCACCCCTCCACTTT. Protein product: CAWMGGYNSPLHF.